This T cell receptor beta chain stems from a study of T-cell reconstitution after alpha-beta-depleted transplantation in children. This CDR3 has 15 amino acids. CDR1 DFQATT and CDR2 SNEGSKA come from the germline V gene (reference sequence). Trimming pared 0 bases from V and 6 bases from J, leaving 15 bases between. Unique molecular identifiers featured in how the TCRbeta library was prepared. TCRdb used MiXCR to reprocess the PCR reads, holding one entry per CDR3 protein. The sample includes around 480,000 distinct CDR3 sequences, roughly 33% seen only once; the top ten take roughly 2.5%. The chain joins TRBV20-1 to TRBJ2-1; D is unclear. Sequencing was performed on PBMCs from the stem cell graft donor, taken from the stem cell graft. This clonotype was sampled from a human donor who donated a stem cell graft to a child with aplastic anemia. The CDR3 sequence: CSARDDLTLGNEQFF. The CDR3, as DNA: TGCAGTGCTAGAGACGATTTGACCCTGGGCAATGAGCAGTTCTTC.